This passage covers 14 T cell receptor beta chains from one sample sequenced in a study of T cells in Graves' hyperthyroidism and ophthalmopathy. Researchers amplified the TCR beta CDR3 regions from RNA transcripts. When the TCR CDR3 underwent first-round RT-PCR, the HTBI primer set was used. TCRdb re-analysed the multiplex PCR reads in MiXCR, keeping a single row per CDR3 protein. The sample yields roughly 740,000 distinct CDR3 sequences, around 15% seen once. What was sequenced was blood. These receptors came from a man between 18 and 29 years old with Graves' hyperthyroidism.

The chain has TRBV7-9 and TRBJ2-7; no firm D call. The CDR3 covers 15 residues. From germline, CDR1 is SEHNR and CDR2 FQNEAQ (reference sequence). With 4 bases removed from V and 4 bases from J, the gap between germline ends came to 17 bases. The DNA for the CDR3 is TGTGCCAGCAGCTCCCGGGCCCCTTCCGGGTACGAGCAGTACTTC. Its translation: CASSSRAPSGYEQYF.

This clonotype has only one observation. The junction shows a germline mismatch at one end, possibly a read error. This chain joins TRBV6-9 and TRBJ2-7; D ambiguous. This CDR3 is built from 12 residues. Germline V gene sequence: CDR1 MNHGY, CDR2 SVAAGI. The CDR3 nucleotides read TGCGCCAGCAGTGATTCGGGTACGGAGCAGTACTTC. This sequence encodes CASSDSGTEQYF.

V and J are TRBV19 and TRBJ1-2; 9 nucleotides agree with TRBD1. Germline CDR1 is LNHDA and CDR2 is SQIVND (reference sequence). The CDR3 runs 16 residues. The V and J ends lost 2 bases and 8 bases, in that order; junction bases with no gene match: 12. The CDR3 nucleotides are TGTGCCAGTAGTATAATCGGGACAGGGAAGATCTGGGGCTACACCTTC. Its translation is CASSIIGTGKIWGYTF. The full variable domain, completed using reference TRBV19 and TRBJ1-2, is DGGITQSPKYLFRKEGQNVTLSCEQNLNHDAMYWYRQDPGQGLRLIYYSQIVNDFQKGDIAEGYSVSREKKESFPLTVTSAQKNPTAFYLCASSIIGTGKIWGYTFGSGTRLTVV.

The chain uses TRBV4-1 and TRBJ2-2; the D is unclear. The length of the CDR3 is 17 residues. Deletions cut 4 bases from V and 2 bases from J, with 17 bases between. Germline-derived CDR1 and CDR2 are MGHRA and YSYEKL. CDR3 sequence reads: CASSPSPGRSNTGELFF. DNA of the CDR3: TGCGCCAGCAGCCCCTCCCCGGGCAGGTCAAACACCGGGGAGCTGTTTTTT.

The genes are TRBV7-3 and TRBJ1-1; TRBD1 matches at 9 bases. The CDR3 is 14 amino acids. V dropped 0 bases and J dropped 9; count of bases not matched to a gene: 5. Germline lookup yields CDR1 SGHTA and CDR2 FQGTGA. The CDR3: CASSLTGGQGKAFF. The CDR3 DNA reads as TGTGCCAGCAGCTTAACGGGGGGACAGGGCAAAGCTTTCTTT.

CDR3 region: CASSPEGTFYNEQFF. DNA for the CDR3: TGTGCCAGCAGCCCGGAAGGGACATTCTACAATGAGCAGTTCTTC. The rearrangement links TRBV5-6 to TRBJ2-1, with D possibly TRBD1 on 6 matching bases. The CDR3 runs to 15 residues. V was trimmed by 4 bases and J by 3 bases, leaving 14 bases between them. CDR1 and CDR2 from the germline V gene are SGHDT and YYEEEE.

V is TRBV9 and J is TRBJ2-5; no reliable D call. The V and J ends lost 3 bases and 1 base respectively, with 7 bases between them. The CDR3 loop spans 13 amino acids. From germline, CDR1 is SGDLS and CDR2 YYNGEE. CDR3 in DNA: TGTGCCAGCAGCGGGGTGGCCCAAGAGACCCAGTACTTC. This translates into CASSGVAQETQYF.

This clonotype was recorded at least ten times. The chain recombines TRBV30 with TRBJ1-2; TRBD1 is a possible D gene (5 bases). In germline, CDR1 is GTSNPN, CDR2 SVGIG (reference sequence). CDR3 length: 14 residues. V dropped 5 bases and J dropped 4 bases, with 17 bases sitting between them. The chain's CDR3 is CAWAPGAIGYGYTF. The CDR3 DNA follows: TGTGCCTGGGCCCCCGGGGCTATAGGCTATGGCTACACCTTC.

This clonotype was seen repeatedly, ten times or more. The chain employs TRBV28 and TRBJ2-5; 8 bases are a match to TRBD1. J lost 5 bases, V lost 8 bases, and 7 bases had no gene match. This CDR3 has 13 residues. Germline loops: CDR1 MDHEN, CDR2 SYDVKM. The CDR3 spells CASQTGGSETQYF. In DNA form, the CDR3 reads TGTGCCAGCCAAACAGGGGGTAGCGAGACCCAGTACTTC. The full variable domain, its missing parts supplied by reference TRBV28 and TRBJ2-5, is DVKVTQSSRYLVKRTGEKVFLECVQDMDHENMFWYRQDPGLGLRLIYFSYDVKMKEKGDIPEGYSVSREKKERFSLILESASTNQTSMYLCASQTGGSETQYFGPGTRLLVL.

This clonotype has a handful of counts. The chain is built from TRBV27 and TRBJ2-2; 10 positions agree with TRBD2. The CDR3 is 19 amino acids. CDR1 and CDR2 from the germline V gene are MNHEY and SMNVEV (reference sequence). V shed 5 bases and J 4 bases; nucleotides not matched to a gene: 16. Here the CDR3 DNA reads TGTGCCAGCAGTATTGGACTAGCGGAGGCCCCACGGGGCACCGGGGAGCTGTTTTTT. It encodes CASSIGLAEAPRGTGELFF.

The table lists this clonotype with many counts. V gene TRBV2 combines with J gene TRBJ2-1, with D possibly TRBD1 on 6 matching bases. CDR3 size: 12 residues. Per germline, CDR1 SNHLY and CDR2 FYNNEI. The V gene lost 4 bases and the J gene lost 7 bases, with 8 bases spanning the gap. This CDR3 reads CASSGGGNEQFF. The CDR3 DNA reads as TGTGCCAGCAGTGGAGGGGGTAATGAGCAGTTCTTC.

Many counts were recorded for this clonotype. The V gene is TRBV27, the J gene TRBJ1-2; TRBD1 matches 11 bases. Germline V CDR1 and CDR2: MNHEY, SMNVEV (reference sequence). CDR3 length equals 15 residues. With 6 bases clipped from V and 4 bases from J, the junction kept 7 bases outside the gene matches. For the CDR3, the DNA is TGTGCCAGCAGCCCCAGGACAGGGGGCATCTATGGCTACACCTTC. It codes for CASSPRTGGIYGYTF.

This clonotype has a count of ten or more. V gene TRBV24-1 combines with J gene TRBJ2-7; D is unresolved. The DNA end is more similar to TRBJ2-1, so the J call may be wrong. Germline values: CDR1 KGHDR, CDR2 SFDVKD. The CDR3 runs 11 residues. The CDR3 DNA reads TGTGCCACCAGTGTTAAGTACGAGCAGTTCTTC. Its translation: CATSVKYEQFF.

This rearrangement joins TRBV3-1 to TRBJ2-1; TRBD2 might be the D (6 bases). The CDR3 has 18 amino acids. The germline gives CDR1 LGHDT, CDR2 YNNKEL (reference sequence). V was cut by 3 bases and J by 0 bases, with 18 bases left in between. CDR3 residues: CASSHPVSGLSSYNEQFF. The CDR3 DNA follows: TGTGCCAGCAGCCACCCAGTATCGGGACTCAGCTCCTACAATGAGCAGTTCTTC.